The 31 T cell receptor beta chains given below trace back to one sample, sequenced in a study of blood T cell repertoires in COVID-19. TCRdb's copy holds only in-frame clones and misses some; the assay was immunoSEQ multiplex PCR. The sample has 390,000 or so clones, 89% seen once. Sample: peripheral blood. Receptors were obtained from a woman in her thirties with COVID-19, enrolled during active disease.

This sequence joins TRBV10-3 and TRBJ1-2; D ambiguous. Germline V gene lookup returns CDR1 ENHRY and CDR2 SYGVKD. CDR3 length: 15 amino acids. V was cut by 0 bases and J by 8 bases, with 16 bases left in between. CDR3 sequence: CAISESSGSLSGYTF. The CDR3 nucleotides read TGTGCCATCAGTGAGTCTTCCGGGTCCCTATCGGGCTACACCTTC.

The chain has TRBV5-8 and TRBJ2-5; tentative D call: TRBD2 (6 bases). Trimming took 5 bases from V and 4 from J, leaving 12 bases between them. The CDR3 is 13 residues long. In germline, CDR1 is SGHTS, CDR2 YDEGEE. The CDR3 is CASRRAGGETQYF. The DNA for the CDR3 is TGTGCCAGCAGGCGTGCCGGGGGAGAGACCCAGTACTTC.

J is TRBJ2-7 and V is TRBV2; perhaps TRBD2 as D (6 bases). Trimming took 4 bases from V and 6 from J, leaving 13 bases between them. CDR3 length: 13 amino acids. Per germline, CDR1 SNHLY and CDR2 FYNNEI. The CDR3 DNA reads as TGTGCCAGCAGTGTAGCCGGGAGATCCGAGCAGTACTTC. This translates into CASSVAGRSEQYF.

The rearrangement joins TRBV27 to TRBJ1-5; weak D call: TRBD1 (5 bases). V was clipped by 5 bases and J by 5 bases, with 16 bases between them. Germline V gene lookup returns CDR1 MNHEY and CDR2 SMNVEV (reference sequence). The length of the CDR3 is 15 residues. CDR3: CASSPGVGGDQPQHF. The CDR3 DNA follows: TGTGCCAGCAGTCCCGGGGTGGGGGGGGATCAGCCCCAGCATTTT.

This clone has a single count. This sequence joins TRBV7-2 and TRBJ2-3; TRBD2 agrees at 13 bases. V was pared by 7 bases and J by 5 bases, with 3 bases of the junction left unmatched. The germline CDR1 and CDR2 sequences are SGHTA and FQGNSA. The CDR3 is 14 residues long. The CDR3 protein is CASKLAGGQDTQYF. In nucleotides, the CDR3 is TGTGCCAGCAAACTAGCGGGGGGGCAAGATACGCAGTATTTT.

This clone was counted once. The V gene is TRBV11-3, the J gene TRBJ2-3; 7 nucleotides agree with TRBD2. The CDR3 length is 20 residues. Germline assignment: CDR1 SGHNT and CDR2 YENEEA. V shed 2 bases and J 2 bases; nucleotides not matched to a gene: 19. For the CDR3, the DNA is TGTGCCAGCAGCTTAACGAGGATGATTAAGCGGGAAAGGGTCACAGATACGCAGTATTTT. Its protein product is CASSLTRMIKRERVTDTQYF.

The chain uses TRBV7-8 and TRBJ1-1; D perhaps matches TRBD1 (5 bases). The CDR3 sequence is 15 residues long. The ends were cut back, 5 bases at V and 6 bases at J, with 19 bases in the middle. The germline gives CDR1 SGHVS, CDR2 FQNEAQ. For the CDR3, the DNA is TGTGCCAGCAGCGCCCTCAGGGTCGGCAGCCCTGAAGCTTTCTTT. Its translation is CASSALRVGSPEAFF.

The rearrangement joins TRBV30 to TRBJ2-7; D might be TRBD1 (7 bases). The germline CDR1 and CDR2 sequences are GTSNPN and SVGIG (reference sequence). The V and J ends lost 8 bases and 1 base respectively, with 21 bases between them. CDR3 length: 15 residues. CDR3 nucleotides: TGTGCCGCCTGGAGTGGGGCGGGACAGTCCTACGAGCAGTACGTC. It encodes CAAWSGAGQSYEQYV.

The rearrangement joins TRBV9 to TRBJ1-4, with 7 bases identical to TRBD1. V shed 6 bases and J 4 bases; nucleotides not matched to a gene: 9. CDR1 is SGDLS and CDR2 is YYNGEE in the germline V gene. CDR3 length: 15 residues. CDR3 in amino acids: CASNPTGQVNEKLFF. CDR3 nucleotides: TGTGCCAGCAACCCAACAGGACAGGTTAATGAAAAACTGTTTTTT. The full variable domain, completed using reference TRBV9 and TRBJ1-4, is DSGVTQTPKHLITATGQRVTLRCSPRSGDLSVYWYQQSLDQGLQFLIQYYNGEERAKGNILERFSAQQFPDLHSELNLSSLELGDSALYFCASNPTGQVNEKLFFGSGTQLSVL.

This chain joins TRBV11-3 and TRBJ2-7; D may be TRBD1 (6 bases). The CDR3 contains 15 residues. Trimming took 0 bases from V and 3 from J, leaving 12 bases between them. Germline CDR1 SGHNT, CDR2 YENEEA. CDR3 amino acids: CASSLEVGQGYEQYF. CDR3 sequence (DNA): TGTGCCAGCAGCTTAGAGGTGGGACAAGGCTACGAGCAGTACTTC.

The J gene is TRBJ1-2, the V gene TRBV7-9; 9 bases map to TRBD1. The CDR3 loop spans 13 amino acids. V was pared by 4 bases and J by 6 bases, with 3 bases of the junction left unmatched. Germline V gene lookup returns CDR1 SEHNR and CDR2 FQNEAQ (reference sequence). CDR3 region: CASSWGQGDGYTF. In DNA form, the CDR3 reads TGTGCCAGCAGCTGGGGACAGGGTGATGGCTACACCTTC.

This chain joins TRBV13 and TRBJ2-3; a possible D gene is TRBD1 (5 bases). Per the germline V gene, CDR1 is PRHDT and CDR2 is FYEKMQ (reference sequence). The germline V and J ends were trimmed by 1 base and 7 bases, with 9 bases remaining between them. This CDR3 spans 13 amino acids. The CDR3 bases are TGTGCCAGCAGCTTAGAAGGGGAACATACGCAGTATTTT. This translates into CASSLEGEHTQYF. Together with reference TRBV13 and TRBJ2-3, the CDR3 gives the full variable domain: AAGVIQSPRHLIKEKRETATLKCYPIPRHDTVYWYQQGPGQDPQFLISFYEKMQSDKGSIPDRFSAQQFSDYHSELNMSSLELGDSALYFCASSLEGEHTQYFGPGTRLTVL.

J is TRBJ1-1 and V is TRBV19; TRBD1 matches at 9 bases. The germline CDR1 and CDR2 sequences are LNHDA and SQIVND (reference sequence). The junction had 12 bases not matched to a gene; V was cut back by 7 bases and J by 6 bases. The CDR3 length is 15 residues. CDR3: CASKESDRGSPEAFF. Here the CDR3 DNA reads TGTGCCAGTAAAGAGTCCGACAGGGGGTCCCCTGAAGCTTTCTTT.

The rearrangement uses TRBV5-1 and TRBJ2-7; D might be TRBD1 (6 bases). This CDR3 region has 14 residues. Germline values: CDR1 SGHRS, CDR2 YFSETQ. The V end was cut by 0 bases, the J end by 3 bases, with 10 bases between. As DNA, the CDR3 is TGCGCCAGCAGCTTGGACAGGGTAAACTACGAGCAGTACGTC. Residues: CASSLDRVNYEQYV.

This rearrangement joins TRBV3-1 (or the pseudogene TRBV3-2) to TRBJ2-5, with 12 bases identical to TRBD2. Germline V gene sequence: CDR1 LGHDT, CDR2 YNNKEL (reference sequence). After removal of 1 base from V and 4 bases from J, the junction contained 1 base not matched to a gene. This CDR3 has 15 amino acids. This chain's CDR3 is CASSQATSGGETQYF. The DNA for the CDR3 is TGTGCCAGCAGCCAAGCGACTAGCGGGGGAGAGACCCAGTACTTC.

The rearrangement uses TRBV27 and TRBJ1-2; TRBD1 matches 7 bases. Germline V CDR1 and CDR2: MNHEY, SMNVEV (reference sequence). The V segment lost 2 bases and the J segment 2 bases; nucleotides outside the gene matches: 2. This CDR3 comprises 14 residues. CDR3 sequence reads: CASSLDRANYGYTF. CDR3 in DNA: TGTGCCAGCAGTTTAGACAGGGCCAACTATGGCTACACCTTC.

Comments on this clone: The junction does not match germline at one end; this may be a read error. The genes are TRBV7-7 and TRBJ2-1, with 7 bases matching TRBD1. The CDR3 consists of 14 residues. Germline V gives CDR1 SSHAT, CDR2 FNYEAQ (reference sequence). CDR3 sequence (DNA): TGTGCTAGCAGCCCCTTGACAGGGTATCATGAGCAGTTCTTC. Protein product: CASSPLTGYHEQFF.

This clone was counted a single time. The gene calls are TRBV7-2 and TRBJ2-3; 10 nucleotides align to TRBD2. Germline CDR1 reads SGHTA; CDR2 reads FQGNSA. V trimming: 5 bases; J trimming: 3 bases; junction bases outside the gene matches: 8. The CDR3 has 16 residues. The CDR3 loop reads CASSLSSGRKTDTQYF. In nucleotides, the CDR3 is TGTGCCAGCAGCCTCTCTAGCGGGAGAAAAACAGATACGCAGTATTTT.

The V gene is TRBV6-6, the J gene TRBJ2-7; a weak D match, TRBD1 (5 bases). The CDR3 totals 12 residues. V was shortened by 8 bases and J by 8 bases, with 16 bases between the two germline ends. In germline, CDR1 is MNHNY, CDR2 SVGAGI (reference sequence). CDR3 nucleotides: TGTGCCAGCGGAACAGGAGAGGAACAGCAGTACGTC. This encodes CASGTGEEQQYV.

The chain links TRBV29-1 to TRBJ1-1; no definite D call. Trimming pared 7 bases from V and 3 bases from J, leaving 9 bases between. The CDR3 has 11 residues. CDR1 and CDR2 from the germline V gene are SQVTM and ANQGSEA. CDR3 sequence: CSAGRDTEAFF. As DNA, the CDR3 is TGCAGCGCTGGCCGGGACACTGAAGCTTTCTTT. The variable domain in full, completed from reference TRBV29-1 and TRBJ1-1, reads SAVISQKPSRDICQRGTSLTIQCQVDSQVTMMFWYRQQPGQSLTLIATANQGSEATYESGFVIDKFPISRPNLTFSTLTVSNMSPEDSSIYLCSAGRDTEAFFGQGTRLTVV.

The rearrangement links TRBV9 to TRBJ2-3; D might be TRBD2 (7 bases). From germline, CDR1 is SGDLS and CDR2 YYNGEE. Trimming cost V 1 base and J 4 bases, with 13 bases left between them. The CDR3 has 15 residues. The CDR3 nucleotides read TGTGCCAGCAGCGTATTAGGCGGGGGCTCAGATACGCAGTATTTT. Translated: CASSVLGGGSDTQYF.

V gene TRBV6-2 or TRBV6-3 combines with J gene TRBJ2-5; TRBD2 aligns across 10 bases. Germline trimming cut 3 bases from V and 2 bases from J; bases unmatched to any gene: 6. CDR3 length: 16 amino acids. Germline assignment: CDR1 MNHEY and CDR2 SVGEGT. CDR3 in amino acids: CASSYWTSGPQETQYF. Written as DNA, the CDR3 is TGTGCCAGCAGTTATTGGACTAGCGGACCACAAGAGACCCAGTACTTC.

J is TRBJ2-6 and V is TRBV29-1, with a tentative D call TRBD2 (5 bases). V was pared by 4 bases and J by 0 bases, with 7 bases between. The CDR3 loop spans 14 amino acids. In germline, CDR1 is SQVTM, CDR2 ANQGSEA. The CDR3 here is CSVGSGSGANVLTF. The DNA for the CDR3 is TGCAGCGTTGGGAGCGGCTCTGGGGCCAACGTCCTGACTTTC.

This chain connects TRBV7-2 to TRBJ2-5; 9 bases agree with TRBD2. The CDR3 loop spans 17 amino acids. The V segment lost 5 bases and the J segment 5 bases; nucleotides outside the gene matches: 15. The germline CDR1 and CDR2 sequences are SGHTA and FQGNSA. DNA of the CDR3: TGTGCCAGCAGCCCACCTCCGGGCGGGAGGGGGTGGGAGACCCAGTACTTC. Its translation is CASSPPPGGRGWETQYF.

The chain carries TRBV5-8 and TRBJ1-1; 9 nucleotides line up with TRBD1. The CDR3 covers 17 residues. The V gene's germline CDR1 is SGHTS and CDR2 YDEGEE. The trim removed 3 bases at V and 4 bases at J, leaving 13 bases unmatched. For the CDR3, the DNA is TGTGCCAGCAGCTCCCCCGGGAACAGGGGGCGAGTCACTGAAGCTTTCTTT. It translates to CASSSPGNRGRVTEAFF.

This clone occurred once. The CDR3 is CASSLSGESGNYGYTF. In DNA form, the CDR3 reads TGCGCCAGCAGCTTGTCAGGGGAGTCCGGGAACTATGGCTACACCTTC. The V gene is TRBV5-1, the J gene TRBJ1-2; D might be TRBD1 (6 bases). The CDR3 runs to 16 residues. Per the germline V gene, CDR1 is SGHRS and CDR2 is YFSETQ. The germline V and J ends were trimmed by 1 base and 2 bases, with 15 bases remaining between them.

The rearrangement joins TRBV5-1 to TRBJ2-2; possibly TRBD1 for D (5 bases). Germline lookup yields CDR1 SGHRS and CDR2 YFSETQ. V was cut by 4 bases and J by 4 bases, with 14 bases left in between. CDR3 length: 15 amino acids. The CDR3 coding sequence is TGCGCCAGCAGCCCCGAGACAGCTCTCACCGGGGAGCTGTTTTTT. It yields the protein CASSPETALTGELFF.

This clone was counted only a few times. V and J are TRBV14 and TRBJ1-3; D gene uncertain. Looked up from germline, CDR1 is SGHDN and CDR2 is FVKESK. The V gene lost 1 base and the J gene lost 5 bases, with 3 bases spanning the gap. The CDR3 has 12 amino acids. The CDR3 coding sequence is TGTGCCAGCAGCCAAGCAAGAAACACCATATATTTT. Translating gives CASSQARNTIYF.

In nucleotides, the CDR3 is TGTGCCAGCAGCAAAGGTAAAAAATACGAGCAGTACGTC. It translates to CASSKGKKYEQYV. The chain has TRBV21-1 and TRBJ2-7; no check of the table's D call, TRBD2, against the DNA was made. TRBV21-1 is reported as a pseudogene. The CDR3 covers 13 residues.

The chain links TRBV2 to TRBJ1-5; TRBD1 agrees at 11 bases. The CDR3 has 15 amino acids. The V gene end was trimmed by 4 bases and the J gene end by 7 bases; junction bases not matched to a gene: 6. The germline V gene has CDR1 SNHLY and CDR2 FYNNEI. CDR3 nucleotide sequence: TGTGCCAGCAGTGCCGGACAGGGGGCTTGGCAGCCCCAGCATTTT. Its translation: CASSAGQGAWQPQHF.

The V and J genes are TRBV18 and TRBJ1-2, with TRBD1 identical over 10 bases. The V gene end was trimmed by 2 bases and the J gene end by 8 bases; junction bases not matched to a gene: 14. The V gene's germline CDR1 is KGHSH and CDR2 LQKENI. The CDR3 runs to 17 residues. The CDR3 DNA sequence: TGTGCCAGCTCACCAAGAACCGGGACAGGGGACTCTGGCGGCTACACCTTC. Its translation: CASSPRTGTGDSGGYTF.